The rows below give T cell receptor beta chains drawn from one sample of a study of blood T cell repertoires in COVID-19. The data were produced by immunoSEQ multiplex PCR, yet TCRdb's version contains in-frame clones alone and is incomplete. The sample shows around 95,000 clones, 85% of them seen only once. Sequences were obtained from peripheral blood. These receptors were taken from a human donor in a cohort sampled during active COVID-19. Each CDR3 is given with its conserved first and last residue. D genes are given only for firm matches. Expanded clones are given a class, and other clones once, few, many or no size at all.

j_call d_call v_call clone_size cdr3_nt cdr3_aa
TRBJ2-3 . TRBV18 . TGTGCCAGCTCACCCCCGAGCACAGATACGCAGTATTTT CASSPPSTDTQYF
TRBJ1-2 . TRBV19 . TGTGCCAGTAGTATTATCCTGAAAGGGCCCAGGGCGGATGGCTACACCTTC CASSIILKGPRADGYTF
TRBJ2-3 . TRBV7-6 few TGTGCCAGCAGCTTAGGGCAAAAAGATACGCAGTATTTT CASSLGQKDTQYF
TRBJ1-3 TRBD1 TRBV10-2 . TGCGCCAGCAGTACCGGACAGGGGCTCTCTGGAAACACCATATATTTT CASSTGQGLSGNTIYF
TRBJ1-5 TRBD1 TRBV19 . TGTGCCAGTAGTTACAGGGGAGGACAGCCCCAGCATTTT CASSYRGGQPQHF
TRBJ1-4 TRBD1 TRBV7-2 . TGTGCCAGCAGCTGGACAGGGACAACTAATGAAAAACTGTTTTTT CASSWTGTTNEKLFF
TRBJ2-7 . TRBV5-6 once TGTGCCAGCAGCCCCGGGACAGAGGGAGGTTGGTCCTACGAGCAGTACTTC CASSPGTEGGWSYEQYF
TRBJ2-1 TRBD2 TRBV5-1 . TGCGCCAGCAGCTTGGAGGGCGGGGGGAGGAATGAGCAGTTCTTC CASSLEGGGRNEQFF
TRBJ1-1 . TRBV29-1 . TGCAGCGTTGTAGCGACGGGCACTGAAGCTTTCTTT CSVVATGTEAFF
TRBJ2-5 . TRBV7-6 . TGTGCCAGCAGCTTCGGAACTGAGGTAGAGACCCAGTACTTC CASSFGTEVETQYF
TRBJ2-1 TRBD1 TRBV7-2 . TGTGCCAGCAGCCGGACAAGGACAGGGGGCAGGTCCTACAATGAGCAGTTCTTC CASSRTRTGGRSYNEQFF
TRBJ1-3 TRBD1 TRBV13 . TGTGCCAGCAGCTCCCGGGACAGGGCTAATAGATTCTCTGGAAACACCATATATTTT CASSSRDRANRFSGNTIYF
TRBJ2-1 TRBD2 TRBV20-1 . TGCAGTGCTAGTTCTGGGGTTAGCGGGAGCTATGAGCAGTTCTTC CSASSGVSGSYEQFF
TRBJ1-4 . TRBV19 . TGTGCCAGTACCCCCGGAGGGGTGGGTGAAAAACTGTTTTTT CASTPGGVGEKLFF
TRBJ2-6 . TRBV7-2 once TGTGCCAGCAGCTTGAGATCTGGGGCCAACGTCCTGACTTTC CASSLRSGANVLTF
TRBJ2-5 TRBD2 TRBV3-1/TRBV3-2 . TGTGCCAGCAGCCAAAACCCCTCTGGCGGGAGTAGGCAAGAGACCCAGTACTTC CASSQNPSGGSRQETQYF
TRBJ1-3 . TRBV5-1 . TGCGCCAGCATGCCGGGAACCTTCTCTGGAAACACCATATATTTT CASMPGTFSGNTIYF
TRBJ2-1 . TRBV6-2/TRBV6-3 . TGTGCCAGCAGTCTCCCCCGTTACTCCTACAATGAGCAGTTCTTC CASSLPRYSYNEQFF
TRBJ2-1 TRBD1 TRBV29-1 . TGCAGCGTTGTTTTTTTGGACAGGGGGCGAAATGAGCAGTTCTTC CSVVFLDRGRNEQFF
TRBJ2-7 TRBD1 TRBV5-4 once TGTGCCAGCAGCTTGGCGGGACAGAGGGGCTACGAGCAGTACTTC CASSLAGQRGYEQYF
TRBJ2-7 TRBD1 TRBV2 . TGTGCCAGCAGTAATACGGGACAGGGGGCAAGTGAGCAGTACTTC CASSNTGQGASEQYF
TRBJ1-5 . TRBV7-2 . TGTGCCAGCAGCTCAGACAGATTCAATCAGCCCCAGCATTTT CASSSDRFNQPQHF
TRBJ1-3 . TRBV10-3 . TGTGCCATCAGTTCTACAGGCTCTGGAAACACCATATATTTT CAISSTGSGNTIYF
TRBJ2-1 TRBD1 TRBV14 . TGTGCCAGCAGCCAGACAGGGGGCTCCTACAATGAGCAGTTCTTC CASSQTGGSYNEQFF
TRBJ1-3 TRBD1 TRBV3-1/TRBV3-2 . TGTGCCAGCAGCCAACAGGACAGGGAGGGAAGCACCATATATTTT CASSQQDREGSTIYF
TRBJ1-3 TRBD1 TRBV7-8 . TGTGCCAGCAGCCAACTCCCCGGGACAGGGAGAGGAAACACCATATATTTT CASSQLPGTGRGNTIYF
TRBJ2-3 TRBD2 TRBV9 . TGTGCCAGCAGCGTAGGTGGCGGGGGGGCGGTAGATACGCAGTATTTT CASSVGGGGAVDTQYF
TRBJ2-7 TRBD1 TRBV4-3 . TGCGCCAGCAGCCAAGGGGGGGGGACAGGGCCCTCCTACGAGCAGTACTTC CASSQGGGTGPSYEQYF
TRBJ1-2 TRBD1 TRBV5-6 . TGTGCCAGCAGCTCGCCCGGGACAGGGGTAGGCGGCTACACCTTC CASSSPGTGVGGYTF
TRBJ1-2 . TRBV9 . TGTGCCAGCAGCCACCCGGACAGCTACCTCACCTTC CASSHPDSYLTF
TRBJ1-2 TRBD1 TRBV24-1 . TGTGCCACCAGTGATGGAGGGGGCGCGGAAGGCTACACCTTC CATSDGGGAEGYTF
TRBJ2-4 TRBD2 TRBV7-9 few TGTGCCAGCAGCTTAGCGGGGGGTCGGCGGGGGGGCCGGGACATTCAGTACTTC CASSLAGGRRGGRDIQYF
TRBJ1-1 . TRBV21-1 . TGTGCCAGCAGCAAAGAAAATGGGACATGGGCTTTCTTT CASSKENGTWAFF
TRBJ2-1 TRBD2 TRBV10-3 . TGTGCCATCAGAAATAGCGGGGAGAGCTCCTACAATGAGCAGTTCTTC CAIRNSGESSYNEQFF
TRBJ2-5 TRBD2 TRBV15 . TGTGCCACCAGCAGAGCTCTTGTAGCGGGAGGACAAGAGACCCAGTACTTC CATSRALVAGGQETQYF
TRBJ1-6 . TRBV10-3 few TGTGCCATCAACGCCCAGGGGATCAATTCACCCCTCCACTTT CAINAQGINSPLHF
TRBJ1-2 . TRBV7-2 . TGTGCCAGCAGCGCCTCATGGCAGTCCTATGGCTACACCTTC CASSASWQSYGYTF
TRBJ2-6 TRBD1 TRBV7-8 . TGTGCCAGCAGCGAGCAGGGGGCTGGGGCCAACGTCCTGACTTTC CASSEQGAGANVLTF
TRBJ2-1 TRBD2 TRBV5-8 . TGTGCCAGCAGCGACCCGGGACTAGCGTTATACAATGAGCAGTTCTTC CASSDPGLALYNEQFF
TRBJ2-6 . TRBV9 . TGTGCCAGCAGCTTTAGTAGGAGCTCTGGGGCCAACGTCCTGACTTTC CASSFSRSSGANVLTF
TRBJ2-1 TRBD2 TRBV20-1 . TGCAGTGCTAGTCGGAGACTAGCGGGATACAATGAGCAGTTCTTC CSASRRLAGYNEQFF
TRBJ2-2 TRBD2 TRBV11-3 . TGTGCCAGCAGCTTATTTAGCGGGCACAACACCGGGGAGCTGTTTTTT CASSLFSGHNTGELFF
TRBJ2-1 . TRBV2 few TGTGCCAGCAACCGAGCGGACAATGAGCAGTTCTTC CASNRADNEQFF
TRBJ2-5 TRBD2 TRBV25-1 . TGTGCCAGCAGTGACTCACTAGCGGGGGGACGCGAAGAGACCCAGTACTTC CASSDSLAGGREETQYF
TRBJ2-3 . TRBV27 . TGTGCCAGCCCCGGGGCGTTGCAGGGGTCTAGCACAGATACGCAGTATTTT CASPGALQGSSTDTQYF
TRBJ1-2 TRBD1 TRBV5-1 . TGCGCCAGCAGCTTGGGGCCGGGACAGGGGGATGGCTACACCTTC CASSLGPGQGDGYTF
TRBJ2-7 TRBD1 TRBV25-1 few TGTGCCAGCAGTGAAGGACAGGGCGCCTACGAGCAGTACTTC CASSEGQGAYEQYF
TRBJ2-7 TRBD2 TRBV5-1 . TGCGCCAGCAGACTGACTAGCGGGAGCTACGAGCAGTACTTC CASRLTSGSYEQYF
TRBJ2-7 . TRBV21-1 . TGTGCCAGCAGCAAAGGAGGCAGAGCATCCTACGAGCAGTACTTC CASSKGGRASYEQYF
TRBJ1-1 . TRBV6-5 . TGTGCCAGCAGAACCCGGACAGTAAACACTGAAGCTTTCTTT CASRTRTVNTEAFF